This TCR beta chain was sequenced during a study of T cell changes during pregnancy in multiple sclerosis. Clones were sequenced by immunoSEQ multiplex PCR, and TCRdb holds only the in-frame ones, with some missing. The table records about 36,000 clones, around 92% of them present only once. V was pared by 6 bases and J by 7 bases, with 14 bases of the junction left unmatched. Germline V CDR1 and CDR2: LNHDA, SQIVND (reference sequence). The CDR3 spans 15 residues. The receptor was derived from a female donor with multiple sclerosis, enrolled in a pregnancy study. Source material: PBMCs (not recorded whether the cells were cultured). The chain has TRBV19 and TRBJ1-2; 7 bases are shared with TRBD1. CDR3 bases: TGTGCCAGTAGAGCGGTGGAGGGGGCTGTAAGTGGCTACACCTTC. Translated: CASRAVEGAVSGYTF.